This entry is about one T cell receptor (beta chain). The clone's antigen remains unknown. No quality values exist for individual bases; no much larger clone is one base distant. These data come from a study of Graves' ophthalmopathy and Graves' hyperthyroidism (dated by TCRdb to 2016 to 2018). With respect to the entire study: Peripheral blood was collected at initial diagnosis, before any treatment. The study used signatures of the TCR beta repertoire to tell Graves' ophthalmopathy apart from Graves' hyperthyroidism and to predict which patients would progress to ophthalmopathy. In total, around 140 blood samples were TCR-sequenced: fewer than 50 ophthalmopathy, 80 or so hyperthyroidism and some 17 hyperthyroidism-to-ophthalmopathy patients. To explore V-J signatures distinguishing ophthalmopathy from hyperthyroidism, a discovery set of some 100 patients (roughly 42 ophthalmopathy, 55 to 60 stable hyperthyroidism) was enrolled. The independent validation cohort included under 20 hyperthyroidism patients plus 17 patients who later progressed from hyperthyroidism to ophthalmopathy. In over 5 hyperthyroidism patients, the T-cell repertoire of thyroid tissue was compared with the T-cell repertoire of blood. Following sampling, methimazole starting at 30 mg daily was administered to hyperthyroidism patients, and high-dose intravenous methylprednisolone was administered to ophthalmopathy patients.

Based on the germline V gene (reference sequence), the CDR1 and CDR2 sequences are DFQATT and SNEGSKA. V is trimmed back by 3 bases and J by 4 bases, and the junction contains 12 bases that no gene match accounts for. The CDR3 starts with the cysteine, ends with the phenylalanine, and has 16 residues. The sequence is cut down to CDR3 DNA, 48 bases in frame from base 1. For repertoire sequencing, TCR beta CDR3 regions were amplified from RNA transcripts. A first-round RT-PCR used HTBI primers with the Qiagen OneStep RT-PCR kit, followed by a second-round multiplex PCR, size selection and purification. Sequencing of the libraries was carried out on an Illumina HiSeq2000 in paired-end mode with 100 bp reads. On the authors' methods: SOAPnuke was used for read processing, and reads with adapters, uncalled bases, a mean Phred below 15, or no exact constant-primer or identifier match were discarded. COPE v1.2.5 was used to merge the high-quality paired reads. Each unique nucleotide sequence was treated as a clonotype, and MiTCR v1.1 was used to align the clonotypes to the IMGT TRB V, D and J references. Only V-J combinations with frequency above 0.0001 were analysed, covering about 99% of repertoires. For each V-J combination, a TCR clonal expansion and chaos score was defined as the ratio of F50 clonal expansion to chaos observed in the TCRdist matrix. Features were reduced by Welch's t-statistics and random forest to approximately 12 V-J combinations, which fed a naive Bayes classifier. Thyroid-blood repertoire similarity was quantified with the Morisita-Horn index. In-frame beta chains were kept once TCRdb had trimmed the public reads at Q25 with fastp and called clones with MiXCR. Records with the same CDR3 protein are collapsed into one entry carrying the most frequent genes and DNA. The V and J calls come from TCRdb's annotation, not from the publication. The sample yields about 660,000 distinct CDR3 sequences; more than 40% were counted once. The ten largest clones take up roughly 3.5% of the sample.

General conclusions and limits of the study: Among expanded thyroid clonotypes with frequency above 0.001, most also showed up in blood, which suggests that blood repertoires may reflect the thyroid immune response. In validation, the model predicted ophthalmopathy progression with about 64% sensitivity and approximately 78% specificity; some twelve predicted patients were CT-confirmed with GO in a median of approximately 6.5 months. Ophthalmopathy was separated from stable hyperthyroidism by the 13-signature model with more than 85% sensitivity and less than 82% specificity in cross-validation and with 80%/75% in the test set. No statistical method was used to predetermine the sample size, and group allocation was not hidden from the investigators.

Ophthalmopathy patients had moderately to severely active disease, Clinical Activity Score of at least 3, NOSPECS grade of at least 4, and disease duration under 3 months. Anyone with other autoimmune diseases, uncontrolled infections, pregnancy or lactation was excluded from the study. Clinical symptoms, serum thyroxine, TRAb, thyroid ultrasound and orbital computed tomography formed the basis of the diagnosis. Ficoll-Paque density gradient centrifugation was used to isolate PBMCs from around 9.1 ml of fresh peripheral blood. Trizol reagent was used to extract the total RNA, and its quality was then checked on an Agilent 2100 Bioanalyzer.

The receptor comes from an adult man with Graves' ophthalmopathy. Sequencing was carried out using peripheral blood. The V gene is TRBV20-1 and the J gene is TRBJ1-5, and 7 junction bases match TRBD1. The CDR3: CSARVTGSTPNQPQHF. The sequenced DNA: TGCAGTGCTAGGGTGACAGGGTCGACACCTAATCAGCCCCAGCATTTT.